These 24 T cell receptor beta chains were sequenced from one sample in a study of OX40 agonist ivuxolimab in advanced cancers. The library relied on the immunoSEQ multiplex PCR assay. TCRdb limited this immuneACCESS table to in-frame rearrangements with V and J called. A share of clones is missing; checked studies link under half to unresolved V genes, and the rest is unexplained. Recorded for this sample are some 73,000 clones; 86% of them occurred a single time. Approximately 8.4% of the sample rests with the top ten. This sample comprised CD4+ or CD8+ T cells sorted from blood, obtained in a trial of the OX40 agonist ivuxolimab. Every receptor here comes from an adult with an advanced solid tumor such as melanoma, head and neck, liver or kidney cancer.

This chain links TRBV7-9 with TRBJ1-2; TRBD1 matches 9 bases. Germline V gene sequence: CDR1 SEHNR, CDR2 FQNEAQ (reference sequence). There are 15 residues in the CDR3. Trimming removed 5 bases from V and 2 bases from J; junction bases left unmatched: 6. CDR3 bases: TGTGCCAGCAGCCTTCGGACAGGGGTGAACTATGGCTACACCTTC. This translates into CASSLRTGVNYGYTF.

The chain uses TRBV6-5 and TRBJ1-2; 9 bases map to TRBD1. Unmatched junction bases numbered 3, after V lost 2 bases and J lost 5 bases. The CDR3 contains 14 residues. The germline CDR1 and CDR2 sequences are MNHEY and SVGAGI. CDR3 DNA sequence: TGTGCCAGCAGTTACCTGGGACAGGGTTATGGCTACACCTTC. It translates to CASSYLGQGYGYTF.

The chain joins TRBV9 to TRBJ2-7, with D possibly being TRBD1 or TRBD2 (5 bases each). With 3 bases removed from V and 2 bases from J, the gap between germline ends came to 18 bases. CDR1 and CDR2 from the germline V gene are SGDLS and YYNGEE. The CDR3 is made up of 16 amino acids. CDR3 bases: TGTGCCAGCAGCGCTTCCGGGACGGTGGGAACCTACGAGCAGTACTTC. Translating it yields CASSASGTVGTYEQYF.

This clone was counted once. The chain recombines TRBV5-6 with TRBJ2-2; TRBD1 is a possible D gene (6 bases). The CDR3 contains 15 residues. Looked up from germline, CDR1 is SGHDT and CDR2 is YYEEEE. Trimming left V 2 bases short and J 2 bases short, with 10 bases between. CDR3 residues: CASSFQGRNTGELFF. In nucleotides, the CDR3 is TGTGCCAGCAGCTTTCAGGGGCGCAACACCGGGGAGCTGTTTTTT.

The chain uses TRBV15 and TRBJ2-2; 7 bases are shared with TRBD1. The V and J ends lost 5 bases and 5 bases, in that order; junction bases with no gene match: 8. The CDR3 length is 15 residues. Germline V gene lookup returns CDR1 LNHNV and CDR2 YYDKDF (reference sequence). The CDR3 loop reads CATSGRQGWTGELFF. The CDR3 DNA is TGTGCCACCAGCGGCCGACAGGGTTGGACCGGGGAGCTGTTTTTT.

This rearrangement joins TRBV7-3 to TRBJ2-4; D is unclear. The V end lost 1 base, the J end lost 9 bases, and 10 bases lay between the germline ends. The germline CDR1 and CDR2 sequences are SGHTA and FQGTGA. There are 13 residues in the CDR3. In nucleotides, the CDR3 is TGTGCCAGCAGCTTAAGGGAACAGACCATTCAGTACTTC. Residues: CASSLREQTIQYF.

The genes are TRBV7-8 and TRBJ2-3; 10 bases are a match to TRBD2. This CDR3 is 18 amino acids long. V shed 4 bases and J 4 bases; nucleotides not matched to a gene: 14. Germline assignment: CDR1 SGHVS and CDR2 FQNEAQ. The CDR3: CASSSPSGSLGGADTQYF. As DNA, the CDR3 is TGTGCCAGCAGCTCGCCTAGCGGGAGCCTAGGTGGGGCAGATACGCAGTATTTT. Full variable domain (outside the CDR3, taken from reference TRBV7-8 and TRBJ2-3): GAGVSQSPRYKVAKRGQDVALRCDPISGHVSLFWYQQALGQGPEFLTYFQNEAQLDKSGLPSDRFFAERPEGSVSTLKIQRTQQEDSAVYLCASSSPSGSLGGADTQYFGPGTRLTVL.

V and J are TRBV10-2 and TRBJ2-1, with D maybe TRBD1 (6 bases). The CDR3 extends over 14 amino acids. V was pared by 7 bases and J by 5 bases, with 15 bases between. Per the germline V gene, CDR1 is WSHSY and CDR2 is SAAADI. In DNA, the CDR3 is TGCGCCAGCACCCGACAGGTGATTAACAATGAGCAGTTCTTC. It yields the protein CASTRQVINNEQFF.

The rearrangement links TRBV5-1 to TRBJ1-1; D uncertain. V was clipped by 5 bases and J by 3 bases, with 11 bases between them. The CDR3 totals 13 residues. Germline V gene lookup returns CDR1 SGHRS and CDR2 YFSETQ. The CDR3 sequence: CASSSQLDTEAFF. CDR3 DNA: TGCGCCAGCAGTTCACAGCTGGACACTGAAGCTTTCTTT. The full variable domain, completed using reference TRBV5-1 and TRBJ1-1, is KAGVTQTPRYLIKTRGQQVTLSCSPISGHRSVSWYQQTPGQGLQFLFEYFSETQRNKGNFPGRFSGRQFSNSRSEMNVSTLELGDSALYLCASSSQLDTEAFFGQGTRLTVV.

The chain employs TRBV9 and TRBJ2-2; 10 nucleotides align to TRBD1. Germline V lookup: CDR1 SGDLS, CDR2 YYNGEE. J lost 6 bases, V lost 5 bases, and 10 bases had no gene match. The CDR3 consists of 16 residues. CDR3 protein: CASSRQGAGMAGELFF. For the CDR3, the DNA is TGTGCCAGCAGTAGACAGGGGGCGGGAATGGCCGGGGAGCTGTTTTTT.

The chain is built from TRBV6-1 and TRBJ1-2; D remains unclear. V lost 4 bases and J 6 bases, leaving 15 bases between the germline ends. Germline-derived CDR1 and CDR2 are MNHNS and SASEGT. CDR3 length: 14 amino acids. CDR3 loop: CASSVGGLGDGYTF. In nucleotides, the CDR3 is TGTGCCAGCAGTGTGGGTGGATTAGGAGATGGCTACACCTTC.

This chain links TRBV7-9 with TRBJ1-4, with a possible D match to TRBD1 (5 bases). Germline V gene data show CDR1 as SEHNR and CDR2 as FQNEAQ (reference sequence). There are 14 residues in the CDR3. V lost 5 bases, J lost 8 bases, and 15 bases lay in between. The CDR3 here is CASSPGQGGEKLFF. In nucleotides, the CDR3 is TGTGCCAGCAGCCCCGGGCAGGGCGGAGAAAAACTGTTTTTT.

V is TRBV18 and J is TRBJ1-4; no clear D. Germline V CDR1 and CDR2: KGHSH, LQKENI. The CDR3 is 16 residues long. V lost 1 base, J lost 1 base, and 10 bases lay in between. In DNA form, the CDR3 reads TGTGCCAGCTCACCACAGAGTTTGGGAACTAATGAAAAACTGTTTTTT. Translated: CASSPQSLGTNEKLFF.

The CDR3 sequence: CASSLWSSGVTGELFF. DNA of the CDR3: TGTGCCAGCAGTTTATGGAGTAGCGGGGTAACCGGGGAGCTGTTTTTT. V gene TRBV27 combines with J gene TRBJ2-2; 8 bases line up with TRBD2. The CDR3 has 16 residues. V dropped 1 base and J dropped 5; count of bases not matched to a gene: 6. Germline V gene lookup returns CDR1 MNHEY and CDR2 SMNVEV (reference sequence).

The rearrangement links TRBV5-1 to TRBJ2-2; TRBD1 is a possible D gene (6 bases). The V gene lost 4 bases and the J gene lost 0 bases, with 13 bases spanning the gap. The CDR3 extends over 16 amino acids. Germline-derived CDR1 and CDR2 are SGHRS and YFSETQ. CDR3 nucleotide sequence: TGCGCCAGCAGCCCAAGGACAGTTACGAACACCGGGGAGCTGTTTTTT. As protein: CASSPRTVTNTGELFF.

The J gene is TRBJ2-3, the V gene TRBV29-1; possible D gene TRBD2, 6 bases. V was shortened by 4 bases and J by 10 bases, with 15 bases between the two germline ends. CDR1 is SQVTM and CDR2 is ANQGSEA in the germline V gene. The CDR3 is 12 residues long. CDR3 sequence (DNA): TGCAGCGTTGTAGCGGACGGGGGTGCGCAGTATTTT. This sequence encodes CSVVADGGAQYF.

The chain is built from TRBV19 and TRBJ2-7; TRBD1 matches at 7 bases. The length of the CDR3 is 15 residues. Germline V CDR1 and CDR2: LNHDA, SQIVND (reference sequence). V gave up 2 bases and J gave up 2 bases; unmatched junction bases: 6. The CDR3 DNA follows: TGTGCCAGTAGTATAACCCGGGACAGCACCTACGAGCAGTACTTC. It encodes CASSITRDSTYEQYF.

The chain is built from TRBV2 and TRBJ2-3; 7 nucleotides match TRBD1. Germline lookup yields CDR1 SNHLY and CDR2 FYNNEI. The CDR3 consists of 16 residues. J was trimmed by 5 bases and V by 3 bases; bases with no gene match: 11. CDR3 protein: CASSDRQGRRRDTQYF. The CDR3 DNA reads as TGTGCCAGCAGTGATCGACAGGGTAGAAGGAGAGATACGCAGTATTTT.

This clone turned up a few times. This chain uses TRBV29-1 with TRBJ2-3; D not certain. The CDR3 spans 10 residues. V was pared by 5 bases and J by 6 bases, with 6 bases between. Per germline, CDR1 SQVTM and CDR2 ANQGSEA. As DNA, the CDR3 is TGCAGCGTTTCCCGGGATACGCAGTATTTT. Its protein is CSVSRDTQYF.

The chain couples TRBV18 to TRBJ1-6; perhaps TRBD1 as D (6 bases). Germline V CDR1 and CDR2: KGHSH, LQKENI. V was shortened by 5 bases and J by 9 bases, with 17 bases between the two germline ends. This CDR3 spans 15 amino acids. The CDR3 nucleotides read TGTGCCAGCTCAAAGGAACAGGGAAATTCTTCACCCCTCCACTTT. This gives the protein CASSKEQGNSSPLHF.

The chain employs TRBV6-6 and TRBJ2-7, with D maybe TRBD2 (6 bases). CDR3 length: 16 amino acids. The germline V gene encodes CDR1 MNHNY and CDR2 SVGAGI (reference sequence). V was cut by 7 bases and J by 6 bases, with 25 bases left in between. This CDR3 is CASTRETRTVAGEQYF. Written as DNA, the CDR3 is TGTGCCAGCACTCGGGAGACCAGAACGGTGGCCGGCGAGCAGTACTTC.

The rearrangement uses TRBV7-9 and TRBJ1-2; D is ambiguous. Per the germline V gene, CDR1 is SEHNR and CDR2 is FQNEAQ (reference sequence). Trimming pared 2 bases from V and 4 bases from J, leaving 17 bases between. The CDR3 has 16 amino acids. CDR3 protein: CASSLWSGREGYGYTF. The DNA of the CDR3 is TGTGCCAGCAGCTTATGGTCTGGGAGGGAAGGCTATGGCTACACCTTC.

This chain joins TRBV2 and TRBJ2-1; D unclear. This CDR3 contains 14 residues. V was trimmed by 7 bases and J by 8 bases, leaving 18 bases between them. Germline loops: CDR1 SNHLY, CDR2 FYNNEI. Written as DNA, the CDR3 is TGTGCCAGCACCCCGGAAATGGGCCGGGATGAGCAGTTCTTC. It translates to CASTPEMGRDEQFF.

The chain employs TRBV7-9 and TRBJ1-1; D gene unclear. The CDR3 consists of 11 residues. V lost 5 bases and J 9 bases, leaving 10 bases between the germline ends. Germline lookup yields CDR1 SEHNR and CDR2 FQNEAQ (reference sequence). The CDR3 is CASSVGGKAFF. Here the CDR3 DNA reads TGTGCCAGCAGCGTGGGAGGTAAAGCTTTCTTT.